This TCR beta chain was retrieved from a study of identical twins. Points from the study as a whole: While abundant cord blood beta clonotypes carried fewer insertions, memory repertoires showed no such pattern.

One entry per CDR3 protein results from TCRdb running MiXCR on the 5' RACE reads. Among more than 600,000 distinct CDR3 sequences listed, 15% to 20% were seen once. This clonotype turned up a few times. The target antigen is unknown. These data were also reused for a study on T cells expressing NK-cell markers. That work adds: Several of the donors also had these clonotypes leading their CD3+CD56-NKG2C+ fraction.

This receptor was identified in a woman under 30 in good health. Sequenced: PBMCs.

This CDR3 reads CASSQEWVAGVGEQFF. In DNA form, the CDR3 reads TGCGCCAGCAGCCAAGAATGGGTAGCGGGAGTCGGTGAGCAGTTCTTC. This chain connects TRBV4-3 to TRBJ2-1; 9 bases match TRBD2. CDR1 and CDR2 from the germline V gene are LGHNA and YSLEER. The trim removed 0 bases at V and 9 bases at J, leaving 9 bases unmatched. This CDR3 is 16 amino acids long.